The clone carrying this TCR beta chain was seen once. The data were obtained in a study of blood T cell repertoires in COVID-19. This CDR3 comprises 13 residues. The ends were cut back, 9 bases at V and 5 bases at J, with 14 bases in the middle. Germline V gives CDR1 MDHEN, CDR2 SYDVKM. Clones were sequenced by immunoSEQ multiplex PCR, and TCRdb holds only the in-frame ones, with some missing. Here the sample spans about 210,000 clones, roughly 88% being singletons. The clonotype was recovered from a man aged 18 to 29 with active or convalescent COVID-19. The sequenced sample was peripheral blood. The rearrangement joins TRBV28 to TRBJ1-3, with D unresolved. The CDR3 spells CASSPGSRNTIYF. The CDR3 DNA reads TGTGCCAGTAGCCCTGGGTCCAGAAACACCATATATTTT.